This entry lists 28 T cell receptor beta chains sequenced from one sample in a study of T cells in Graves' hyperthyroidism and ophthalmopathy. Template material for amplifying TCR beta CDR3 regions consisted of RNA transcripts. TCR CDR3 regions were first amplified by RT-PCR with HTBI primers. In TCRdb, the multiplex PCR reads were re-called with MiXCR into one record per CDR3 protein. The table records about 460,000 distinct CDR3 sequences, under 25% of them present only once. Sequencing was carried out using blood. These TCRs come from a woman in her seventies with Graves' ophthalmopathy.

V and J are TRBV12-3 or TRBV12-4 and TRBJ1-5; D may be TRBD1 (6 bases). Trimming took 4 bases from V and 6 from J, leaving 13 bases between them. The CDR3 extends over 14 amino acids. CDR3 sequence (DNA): TGTGCCAGCAGTTCCGGGACAAGAAGTCAGCCCCAGCATTTT. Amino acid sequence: CASSSGTRSQPQHF.

CDR3 amino acids: CASSSRYQETQYF. CDR3 sequence (DNA): TGTGCCAGCAGCTCTAGATACCAAGAGACCCAGTACTTC. The rearrangement uses TRBV7-9 and TRBJ2-5; no firm D call. The germline CDR1 and CDR2 sequences are SEHNR and FQNEAQ (reference sequence). V dropped 4 bases and J dropped 0 bases, with 6 bases sitting between them. CDR3 size: 13 residues.

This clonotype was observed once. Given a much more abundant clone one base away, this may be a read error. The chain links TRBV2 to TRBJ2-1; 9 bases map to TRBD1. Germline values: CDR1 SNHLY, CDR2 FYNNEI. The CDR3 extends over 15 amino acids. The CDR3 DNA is TGTGCCAGCAGTCGTACAGGGGGCTCTTACAATGAGCAGTCCTTC. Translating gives CASSRTGGSYNEQSF. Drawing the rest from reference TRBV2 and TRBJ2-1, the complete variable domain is EPEVTQTPSHQVTQMGQEVILRCVPISNHLYFYWYRQILGQKVEFLVSFYNNEISEKSEIFDDQFSVERPDGSNFTLKIRSTKLEDSAMYFCASSRTGGSYNEQSFGPGTRLTVL.

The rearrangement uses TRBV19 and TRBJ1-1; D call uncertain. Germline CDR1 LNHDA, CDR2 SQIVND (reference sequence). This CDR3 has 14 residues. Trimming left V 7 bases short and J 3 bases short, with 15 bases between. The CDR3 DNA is TGTGCCAGTAATCGACAACGAGGACACACTGAAGCTTTCTTT. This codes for CASNRQRGHTEAFF.

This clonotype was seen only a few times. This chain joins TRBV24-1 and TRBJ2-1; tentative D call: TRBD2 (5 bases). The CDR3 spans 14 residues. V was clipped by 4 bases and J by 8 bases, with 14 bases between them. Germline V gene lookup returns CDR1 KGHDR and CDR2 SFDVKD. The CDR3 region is CATSDPTGGDEQFF. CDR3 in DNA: TGTGCCACCAGTGACCCCACCGGAGGTGATGAGCAGTTCTTC.

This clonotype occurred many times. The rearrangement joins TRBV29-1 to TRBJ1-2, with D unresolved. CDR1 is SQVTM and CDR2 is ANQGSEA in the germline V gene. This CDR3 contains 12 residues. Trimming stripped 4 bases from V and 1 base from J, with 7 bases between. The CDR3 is CSVVGSNYGYTF. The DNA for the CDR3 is TGCAGCGTTGTAGGCAGTAACTATGGCTACACCTTC.

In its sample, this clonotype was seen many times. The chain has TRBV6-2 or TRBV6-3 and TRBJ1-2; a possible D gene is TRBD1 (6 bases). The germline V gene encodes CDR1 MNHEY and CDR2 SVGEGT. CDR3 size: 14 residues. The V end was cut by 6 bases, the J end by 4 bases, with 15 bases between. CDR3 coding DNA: TGTGCCAGCAGCCCCATCGGACAGCCCTATGGCTACACCTTC. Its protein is CASSPIGQPYGYTF.

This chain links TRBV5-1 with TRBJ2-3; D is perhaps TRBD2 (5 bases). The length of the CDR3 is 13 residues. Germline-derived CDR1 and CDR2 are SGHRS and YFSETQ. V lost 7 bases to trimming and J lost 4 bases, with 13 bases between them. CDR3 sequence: CASREGAADTQYF. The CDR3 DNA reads TGCGCCAGCCGGGAAGGAGCTGCAGATACGCAGTATTTT.

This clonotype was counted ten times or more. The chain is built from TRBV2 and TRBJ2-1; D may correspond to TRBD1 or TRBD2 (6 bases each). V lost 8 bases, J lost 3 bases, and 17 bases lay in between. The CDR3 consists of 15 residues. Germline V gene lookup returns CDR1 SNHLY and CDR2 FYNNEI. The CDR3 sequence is CASGTFGSVYNEQFF. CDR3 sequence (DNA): TGTGCCAGCGGGACATTCGGGAGTGTCTACAATGAGCAGTTCTTC.

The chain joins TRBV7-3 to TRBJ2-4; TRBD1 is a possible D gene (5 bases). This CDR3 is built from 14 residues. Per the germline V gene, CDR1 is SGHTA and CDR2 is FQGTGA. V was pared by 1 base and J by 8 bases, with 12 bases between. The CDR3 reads CASSLKAGRHIQYF. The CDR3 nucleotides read TGTGCCAGCAGCTTAAAAGCAGGGCGTCACATTCAGTACTTC.

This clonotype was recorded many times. The CDR3 spells CASSTPQGYYEQYF. CDR3 DNA sequence: TGTGCCAGCAGCACACCCCAGGGGTACTACGAGCAGTACTTC. The chain has TRBV28 and TRBJ2-7; tentatively, D is TRBD1 (6 bases). The CDR3 sequence is 14 residues long. Deletions cut 6 bases from V and 3 bases from J, with 15 bases between. The germline V gene has CDR1 MDHEN and CDR2 SYDVKM.

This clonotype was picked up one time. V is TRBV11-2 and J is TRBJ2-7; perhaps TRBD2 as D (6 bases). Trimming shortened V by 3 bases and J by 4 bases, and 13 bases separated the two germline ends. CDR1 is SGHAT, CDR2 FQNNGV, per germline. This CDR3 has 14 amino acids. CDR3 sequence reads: CASSLNLATYEQYF. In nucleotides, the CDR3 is TGTGCCAGCAGCTTGAACCTAGCGACTTACGAGCAGTACTTC.

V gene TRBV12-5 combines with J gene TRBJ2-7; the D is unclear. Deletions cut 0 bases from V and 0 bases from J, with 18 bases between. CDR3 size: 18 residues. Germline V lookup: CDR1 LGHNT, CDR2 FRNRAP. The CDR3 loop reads CASGLVILGNRYSYEQYF. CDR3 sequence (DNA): TGTGCTAGTGGTTTGGTAATCCTGGGGAACCGTTACTCCTACGAGCAGTACTTC. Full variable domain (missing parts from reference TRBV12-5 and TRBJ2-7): DARVTQTPRHKVTEMGQEVTMRCQPILGHNTVFWYRQTMMQGLELLAYFRNRAPLDDSGMPKDRFSAEMPDATLATLKIQPSEPRDSAVYFCASGLVILGNRYSYEQYFGPGTRLTVT.

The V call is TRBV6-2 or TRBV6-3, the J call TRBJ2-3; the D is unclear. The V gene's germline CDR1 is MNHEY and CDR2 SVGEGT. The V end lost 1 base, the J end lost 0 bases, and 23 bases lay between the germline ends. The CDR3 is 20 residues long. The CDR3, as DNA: TGTGCCAGCAGTTACTTTCACGTAAGCCCTCCTGCCGCTAGCACAGATACGCAGTATTTT. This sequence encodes CASSYFHVSPPAASTDTQYF.

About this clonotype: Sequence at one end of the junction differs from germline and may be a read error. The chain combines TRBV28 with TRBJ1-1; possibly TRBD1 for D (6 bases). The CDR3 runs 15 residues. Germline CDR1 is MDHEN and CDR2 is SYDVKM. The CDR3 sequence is CASSTHSGEDTGAFF. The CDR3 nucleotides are TGTGCCAGCAGTACCCATTCAGGGGAGGACACTGGAGCTTTCTTT.

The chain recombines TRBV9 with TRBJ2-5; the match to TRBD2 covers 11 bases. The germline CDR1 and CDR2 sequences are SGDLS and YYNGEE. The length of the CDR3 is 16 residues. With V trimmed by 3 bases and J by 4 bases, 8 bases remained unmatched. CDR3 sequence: CASSAQTSGARETQYF. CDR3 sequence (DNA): TGTGCCAGCAGCGCACAGACTAGCGGGGCTCGAGAGACCCAGTACTTC.

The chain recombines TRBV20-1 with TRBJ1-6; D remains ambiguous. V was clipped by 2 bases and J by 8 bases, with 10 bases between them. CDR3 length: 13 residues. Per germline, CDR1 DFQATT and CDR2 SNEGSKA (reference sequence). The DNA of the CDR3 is TGCAGTGCTAGATCGGGCATGGATTCACCCCTCCACTTT. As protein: CSARSGMDSPLHF.

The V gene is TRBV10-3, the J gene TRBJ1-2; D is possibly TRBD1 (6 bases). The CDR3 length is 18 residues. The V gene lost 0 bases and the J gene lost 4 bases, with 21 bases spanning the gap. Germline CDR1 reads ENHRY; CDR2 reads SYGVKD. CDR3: CAISESKSITGGGYGYTF. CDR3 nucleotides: TGTGCCATCAGTGAGTCGAAGAGTATAACAGGAGGGGGCTATGGCTACACCTTC.

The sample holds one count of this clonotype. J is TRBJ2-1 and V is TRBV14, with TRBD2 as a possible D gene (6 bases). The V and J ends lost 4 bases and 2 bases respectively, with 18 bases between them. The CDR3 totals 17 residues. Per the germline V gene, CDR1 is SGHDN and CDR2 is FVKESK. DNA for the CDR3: TGTGCCAGCAGCCGGGGTTCCTACGGGAGTACCTACAATGAGCAGTTCTTC. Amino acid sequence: CASSRGSYGSTYNEQFF.

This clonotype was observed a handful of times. CDR3 sequence: CATSDRTSGYEQYF. In nucleotides, the CDR3 is TGTGCCACCAGTGATAGGACTAGCGGCTACGAGCAGTACTTC. The gene calls are TRBV24-1 and TRBJ2-7; TRBD2 matches 10 bases. Trimming took 3 bases from V and 3 from J; bases not matched to a gene: 1. This CDR3 has 14 amino acids. Germline V gene lookup returns CDR1 KGHDR and CDR2 SFDVKD.

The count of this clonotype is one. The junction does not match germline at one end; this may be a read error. CDR3 in amino acids: CASSFILAGYSSYGQYF. The CDR3 coding sequence is TGTGCCAGCAGCTTTATCCTCGCGGGCTACTCGTCCTACGGGCAGTACTTC. The chain carries TRBV11-2 and TRBJ2-7; D might be TRBD2 (5 bases). CDR1 SGHAT and CDR2 FQNNGV come from the germline V gene. CDR3 size: 17 residues.

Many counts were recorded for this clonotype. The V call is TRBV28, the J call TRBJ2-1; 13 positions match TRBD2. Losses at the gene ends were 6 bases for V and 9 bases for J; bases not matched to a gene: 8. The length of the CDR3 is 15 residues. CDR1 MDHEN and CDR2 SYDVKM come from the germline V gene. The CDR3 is CASSVTSGGPVEQFF. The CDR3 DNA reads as TGTGCCAGCAGCGTGACTAGCGGGGGGCCGGTTGAGCAGTTCTTC.

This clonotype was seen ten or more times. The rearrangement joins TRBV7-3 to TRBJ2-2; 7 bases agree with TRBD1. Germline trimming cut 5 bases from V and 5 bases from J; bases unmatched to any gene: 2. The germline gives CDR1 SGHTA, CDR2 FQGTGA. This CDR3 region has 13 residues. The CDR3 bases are TGTGCCAGCAGCGCACAGGGGACCGGGGAGCTGTTTTTT. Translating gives CASSAQGTGELFF.

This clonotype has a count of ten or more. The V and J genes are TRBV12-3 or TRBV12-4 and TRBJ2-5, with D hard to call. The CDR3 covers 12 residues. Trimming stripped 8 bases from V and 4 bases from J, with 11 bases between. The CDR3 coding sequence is TGTGCCAGCGGGTCGCCGAGAGAGACCCAGTACTTC. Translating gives CASGSPRETQYF.

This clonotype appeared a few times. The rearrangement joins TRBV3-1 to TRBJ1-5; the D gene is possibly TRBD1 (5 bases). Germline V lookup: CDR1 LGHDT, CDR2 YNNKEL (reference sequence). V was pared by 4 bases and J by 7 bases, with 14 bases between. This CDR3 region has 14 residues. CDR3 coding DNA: TGTGCCAGCAGCCTTACTGACAGTTCGCAGCCCCAGCATTTT. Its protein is CASSLTDSSQPQHF.

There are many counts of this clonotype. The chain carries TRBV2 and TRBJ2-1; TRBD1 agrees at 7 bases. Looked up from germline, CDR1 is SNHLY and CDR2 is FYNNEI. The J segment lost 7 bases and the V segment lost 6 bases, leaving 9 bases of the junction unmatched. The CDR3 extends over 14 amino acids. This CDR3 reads CASRGQELSNEQFF. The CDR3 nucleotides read TGTGCCAGCAGAGGACAGGAATTGAGTAATGAGCAGTTCTTC. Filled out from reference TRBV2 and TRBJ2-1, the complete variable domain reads EPEVTQTPSHQVTQMGQEVILRCVPISNHLYFYWYRQILGQKVEFLVSFYNNEISEKSEIFDDQFSVERPDGSNFTLKIRSTKLEDSAMYFCASRGQELSNEQFFGPGTRLTVL.

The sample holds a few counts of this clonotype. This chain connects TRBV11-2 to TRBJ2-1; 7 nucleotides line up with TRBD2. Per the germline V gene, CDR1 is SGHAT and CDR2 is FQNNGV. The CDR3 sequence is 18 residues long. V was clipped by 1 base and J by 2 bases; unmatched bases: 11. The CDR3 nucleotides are TGTGCCAGCAGCTTAGTATACTGGGGAGGGGAAGCCTACAATGAGCAGTTCTTC. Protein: CASSLVYWGGEAYNEQFF.

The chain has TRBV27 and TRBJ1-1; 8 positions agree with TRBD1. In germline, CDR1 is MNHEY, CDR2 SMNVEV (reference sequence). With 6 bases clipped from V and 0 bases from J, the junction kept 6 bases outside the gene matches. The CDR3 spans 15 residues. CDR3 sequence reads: CASRRTGTLNTEAFF. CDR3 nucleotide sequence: TGTGCCAGCAGGCGGACAGGGACGTTGAACACTGAAGCTTTCTTT.